The 10 T cell receptor beta chains presented below share a single source sample, sequenced in a study of neoadjuvant anti-PD-1 for oral cavity cancer. Clones were sequenced by immunoSEQ multiplex PCR, and TCRdb holds only the in-frame ones, with some missing. The data hold about 12,000 clones, with about three fifths observed a single time. The starting material was PBMCs, obtained before nivolumab (anti-PD-1) treatment. These receptors were taken from a person aged 40 to 85 with oral cavity squamous cell carcinoma.

The gene calls are TRBV11-2 and TRBJ2-3, with D perhaps assigned TRBD1 or TRBD2 (5 bases each). Germline V gene lookup returns CDR1 SGHAT and CDR2 FQNNGV. V was cut by 2 bases and J by 5 bases, with 11 bases left in between. The CDR3 covers 14 residues. Here the CDR3 DNA reads TGTGCCAGCAGCTTAAACGGGGCCGTAGATACGCAGTATTTT. Encoded protein: CASSLNGAVDTQYF.

This clone was detected a few times. The rearrangement joins TRBV5-6 to TRBJ1-1, with unresolved D. V lost 1 base and J lost 2, with 12 bases in between. The CDR3 sequence is 15 residues long. Germline V gene sequence: CDR1 SGHDT, CDR2 YYEEEE. The CDR3: CASSLTIRYNTEAFF. The CDR3 DNA follows: TGTGCCAGCAGCTTGACCATACGCTATAACACTGAAGCTTTCTTT.

The chain couples TRBV12-5 to TRBJ1-1; D is perhaps TRBD1 (5 bases). This CDR3 is built from 16 residues. Germline values: CDR1 LGHNT, CDR2 FRNRAP. V shed 4 bases and J shed 0 bases, with 15 bases lying between them. CDR3: CASGSPPGHMNTEAFF. The CDR3 coding sequence is TGTGCTAGTGGTTCACCGCCCGGACACATGAACACTGAAGCTTTCTTT.

This rearrangement joins TRBV4-2 to TRBJ1-6; the D is unclear. This CDR3 spans 15 amino acids. Germline assignment: CDR1 LGHNA and CDR2 YNFKEQ. V gave up 0 bases and J gave up 5 bases, with 8 bases separating them. Here the CDR3 DNA reads TGTGCCAGCAGCCAAGACGGACTGAATAATTCACCCCTCCACTTT. This sequence encodes CASSQDGLNNSPLHF.

The chain is built from TRBV7-8 and TRBJ2-6; D assignment may be TRBD1 or TRBD2 (6 bases each). V was shortened by 3 bases and J by 2 bases, with 14 bases between the two germline ends. This CDR3 contains 17 residues. CDR1 is SGHVS and CDR2 is FQNEAQ in the germline V gene. The DNA of the CDR3 is TGTGCCAGCAGCTTGGCCAGGGGAGGCACTGGGGCCAACGTCCTGACTTTC. Encoded protein: CASSLARGGTGANVLTF.

The chain links TRBV7-9 to TRBJ1-5; a weak D match, TRBD1 (5 bases). The CDR3 loop spans 13 amino acids. Per the germline V gene, CDR1 is SEHNR and CDR2 is FQNEAQ (reference sequence). V was cut by 3 bases and J by 7 bases, with 10 bases left in between. CDR3: CASSLTGAQPQHF. The CDR3 DNA follows: TGTGCCAGCAGCTTGACCGGGGCGCAGCCCCAGCATTTT.

This chain joins TRBV5-1 and TRBJ1-3; no clear D. The germline V and J ends were trimmed by 4 bases and 4 bases, with 18 bases remaining between them. The CDR3 runs 16 residues. Germline V gene sequence: CDR1 SGHRS, CDR2 YFSETQ. The CDR3 reads CASSGSGLRAGNTIYF. The DNA of the CDR3 is TGCGCCAGCAGCGGAAGCGGGCTAAGAGCGGGAAACACCATATATTTT.

In its sample, this clone was seen a few times. The rearrangement links TRBV6-6 to TRBJ2-7, with TRBD1 matching 8 bases. The CDR3 is 15 residues long. J lost 1 base, V lost 0 bases, and 2 bases had no gene match. CDR1 MNHNY and CDR2 SVGAGI come from the germline V gene (reference sequence). This chain's CDR3 is CASSYSGTGSYEQYF. As DNA, the CDR3 is TGTGCCAGCAGTTACTCCGGGACAGGTTCCTACGAGCAGTACTTC.

The chain joins TRBV6-4 to TRBJ1-2, with TRBD1 as a possible D gene (5 bases). The V and J ends lost 6 bases and 8 bases respectively, with 22 bases between them. CDR3 length equals 15 residues. Germline V CDR1 and CDR2: MRHNA, SNTAGT. CDR3 in DNA: TGTGCCAGCAGCGGTCAGGGAGAGGGTTCGGAGGGCTACACCTTC. Translated: CASSGQGEGSEGYTF.

The chain joins TRBV9 to TRBJ1-5; 9 nucleotides align to TRBD1. The CDR3 runs 15 residues. The V segment lost 2 bases and the J segment 5 bases; nucleotides outside the gene matches: 5. Germline V gene sequence: CDR1 SGDLS, CDR2 YYNGEE. DNA of the CDR3: TGTGCCAGCAGCGTGGGACAGGGAGTTTATCAGCCCCAGCATTTT. Amino acid sequence: CASSVGQGVYQPQHF.